This record looks at one TCR beta chain sequence and its context. This specimen belongs to a study of cytomegalovirus exposure and HLA in healthy donors. Germline V gives CDR1 LGHNA, CDR2 YNFKEQ. The CDR3 has 14 residues. Trimming removed 4 bases at V and 4 bases at J, with 10 bases between. The PCR was carried out with 60 Vbeta primers and 13 Jbeta primers. The data were produced by immunoSEQ multiplex PCR, yet TCRdb's version contains in-frame clones alone and is incomplete. The table shows about 220,000 clones, with roughly 79% occurring only once. The TCR comes from a male donor in good health and CMV-seronegative. V gene TRBV4-2 combines with J gene TRBJ1-4; D not resolved. Specimen: PBMCs. The CDR3 region is CASSLKEYNEKLFF. CDR3 coding DNA: TGTGCCAGCAGCCTAAAAGAGTATAATGAAAAACTGTTTTTT.